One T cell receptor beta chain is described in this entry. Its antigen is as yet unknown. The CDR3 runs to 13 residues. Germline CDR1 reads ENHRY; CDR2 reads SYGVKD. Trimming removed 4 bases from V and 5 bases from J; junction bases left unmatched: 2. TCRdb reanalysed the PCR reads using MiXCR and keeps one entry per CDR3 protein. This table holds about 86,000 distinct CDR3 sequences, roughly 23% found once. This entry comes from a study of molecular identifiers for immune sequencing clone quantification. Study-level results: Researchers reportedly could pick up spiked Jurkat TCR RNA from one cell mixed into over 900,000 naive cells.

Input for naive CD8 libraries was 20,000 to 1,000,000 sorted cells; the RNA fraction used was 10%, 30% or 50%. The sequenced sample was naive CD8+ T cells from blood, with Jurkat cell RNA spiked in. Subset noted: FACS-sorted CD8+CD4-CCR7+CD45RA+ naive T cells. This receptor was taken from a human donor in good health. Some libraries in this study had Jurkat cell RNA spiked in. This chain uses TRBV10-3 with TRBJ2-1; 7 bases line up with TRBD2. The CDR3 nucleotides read TGTGCCATCAGTGGAGGGACTAACAATGAGCAGTTCTTC. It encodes CAISGGTNNEQFF.